A single sample is the source of the 24 T cell receptor beta chains below, sequenced in a study of blood T cells in healthy people across ages. A second PCR, run for roughly 7 to 11 cycles, used a sample-barcoded 5' primer plus a J-beta primer mix. TCRdb re-called the 5' RACE reads with MiXCR, one entry per CDR3 protein. In the table there are over 600,000 distinct CDR3 sequences, about half of which are singletons. Material for sequencing was blood. These receptors were obtained from a man older than 75 in good health.

The chain couples TRBV7-2 to TRBJ2-1, with 7 bases aligning to TRBD2. Germline CDR1 and CDR2: SGHTA and FQGNSA. Unmatched junction bases numbered 9, after V lost 5 bases and J lost 5 bases. This CDR3 has 15 amino acids. The DNA for the CDR3 is TGTGCCAGCAGCCCGGAACCGGGACTACACAATGAGCAGTTCTTC. It encodes CASSPEPGLHNEQFF.

In this sample, this clonotype turned up a few times. The chain combines TRBV20-1 with TRBJ2-3, with 8 bases that match TRBD2. The CDR3 loop spans 13 amino acids. V lost 6 bases and J lost 1; bases outside the gene matches: 3. Germline V CDR1 and CDR2: DFQATT, SNEGSKA (reference sequence). The CDR3 region is CSASTSGTDTQYF. Here the CDR3 DNA reads TGCAGTGCATCGACTAGCGGCACAGATACGCAGTATTTT.

The V and J genes are TRBV10-3 and TRBJ1-2; a weak D match, TRBD1 (6 bases). With 6 bases removed from V and 3 bases from J, the gap between germline ends came to 14 bases. Germline assignment: CDR1 ENHRY and CDR2 SYGVKD. The CDR3 runs 14 residues. CDR3 coding DNA: TGTGCCATCAGGGGGACACAGGGTGACTATGGCTACACCTTC. It is translated as CAIRGTQGDYGYTF.

The rearrangement uses TRBV6-1 and TRBJ2-1, with TRBD2 matching 11 bases. Per the germline V gene, CDR1 is MNHNS and CDR2 is SASEGT. Trimming at V came to 5 bases and at J to 3 bases, leaving 9 bases not matched to a gene. The CDR3 runs to 17 residues. CDR3 sequence: CASSRDIAGGHYNEQFF. The CDR3 DNA follows: TGTGCCAGCAGTAGAGATATAGCGGGAGGGCACTACAATGAGCAGTTCTTC.

The rearrangement links TRBV6-2 or TRBV6-3 to TRBJ1-2; D is undetermined. V shed 8 bases and J shed 2 bases, with 9 bases lying between them. The germline V gene has CDR1 MNHEY and CDR2 SVGEGT. The CDR3 is made up of 12 amino acids. CDR3: CASADANYGYTF. DNA for the CDR3: TGTGCCAGCGCAGACGCCAACTATGGCTACACCTTC.

This clonotype was counted many times. This rearrangement joins TRBV5-1 to TRBJ1-1, with D unresolved. V lost 3 bases to trimming and J lost 1 base, with 10 bases between them. Germline loops: CDR1 SGHRS, CDR2 YFSETQ. The CDR3 is 14 amino acids. CDR3 protein: CASSSGQENTEAFF. The DNA of the CDR3 is TGCGCCAGCAGCTCAGGCCAAGAGAACACTGAAGCTTTCTTT.

The J gene is TRBJ2-4, the V gene TRBV5-5, with unresolved D. TRBJ2-7 explains the end of the DNA better; the J call may be wrong. The length of the CDR3 is 15 residues. Looked up from germline, CDR1 is SGHKS and CDR2 is YYEKEE (reference sequence). The CDR3 DNA follows: TGTGCCAGCAGCTTGGGGGTTCGTTACTCCTACGAGCAGTACTTC. Amino acids: CASSLGVRYSYEQYF.

The rearrangement links TRBV5-6 to TRBJ2-7; tentatively, D is TRBD1 or TRBD2 (5 bases each). The length of the CDR3 is 16 residues. CDR1 is SGHDT, CDR2 YYEEEE, per germline. V lost 4 bases, J lost 7 bases, and 24 bases lay in between. DNA of the CDR3: TGTGCCAGCAGCCGATTGGTCGCGACAGACTACAATGAGCAGTACTTC. Translation: CASSRLVATDYNEQYF.

J is TRBJ1-2 and V is TRBV12-3 or TRBV12-4; D might be TRBD1 (5 bases). This CDR3 spans 14 amino acids. V was trimmed by 6 bases and J by 4 bases, leaving 15 bases between them. CDR3 nucleotide sequence: TGTGCCAGCAGCGCGGGACGGAGGGTCTATGGCTACACCTTC. This sequence encodes CASSAGRRVYGYTF.

There are a few counts of this clonotype. This chain uses TRBV21-1 with TRBJ2-3. TRBV21-1 constitutes a pseudogene. This CDR3 is 15 amino acids long. The CDR3 loop is CAIRNFGRSTDTQYF. CDR3 DNA: TGTGCCATTAGAAATTTTGGACGCAGCACAGATACGCAGTATTTT.

The V and J genes are TRBV3-1 and TRBJ2-7, with D possibly being TRBD1 (6 bases). Trimming cost V 0 bases and J 0 bases, with 12 bases left between them. Looked up from germline, CDR1 is LGHDT and CDR2 is YNNKEL (reference sequence). The CDR3 covers 16 residues. The CDR3 region is CASSQERQAPSYEQYF. In DNA form, the CDR3 reads TGTGCCAGCAGCCAAGAAAGACAGGCCCCCTCCTACGAGCAGTACTTC.

In its sample, this clonotype was seen a few times. The chain carries TRBV7-9 and TRBJ2-1; TRBD1 is a possible D gene (6 bases). The CDR3 consists of 14 residues. Germline CDR1 is SEHNR and CDR2 is FQNEAQ (reference sequence). V was shortened by 4 bases and J by 2 bases, with 9 bases between the two germline ends. DNA of the CDR3: TGTGCCAGCAGCTCGACAGGAGCCTACAATGAGCAGTTCTTC. Its translation is CASSSTGAYNEQFF.

This clonotype was picked up a small number of times. The chain couples TRBV10-3 to TRBJ1-2; weak D call: TRBD1 (5 bases). The CDR3 length is 15 residues. The germline CDR1 and CDR2 sequences are ENHRY and SYGVKD. V was cut by 3 bases and J by 5 bases, with 16 bases left in between. CDR3 DNA sequence: TGTGCCATCAGTGAAAGTCGTGACAGAGTTTATGGCTACACCTTC. Amino acid sequence: CAISESRDRVYGYTF.

This clonotype appeared a single time. The V call is TRBV6-2 or TRBV6-3, the J call TRBJ1-1; no firm D call. The CDR3 is 14 amino acids. The V end was cut by 4 bases, the J end by 4 bases, with 13 bases between. Germline V gene lookup returns CDR1 MNHEY and CDR2 SVGEGT. The CDR3 sequence is CASSWSNTGTEAFF. The CDR3 DNA reads as TGTGCCAGCAGTTGGAGCAATACGGGCACTGAAGCTTTCTTT.

The chain recombines TRBV4-2 with TRBJ2-3; D is uncertain. The CDR3 runs 14 residues. Germline V gene lookup returns CDR1 LGHNA and CDR2 YNFKEQ. V was cut by 0 bases and J by 5 bases, with 9 bases left in between. Here the CDR3 reads CASSQDNGLDTQYF. The CDR3 DNA reads as TGTGCCAGCAGCCAAGATAACGGCCTAGATACGCAGTATTTT.

This clonotype came up a few times. The V and J genes are TRBV7-2 and TRBJ2-1; 10 positions match TRBD2. Germline loops: CDR1 SGHTA, CDR2 FQGNSA. This CDR3 comprises 16 residues. V trimming: 0 bases; J trimming: 8 bases; junction bases outside the gene matches: 7. CDR3 residues: CASSLAAGTSAHEQFF. The DNA for the CDR3 is TGTGCCAGCAGCTTAGCGGCGGGGACTAGCGCCCATGAGCAGTTCTTC. The whole variable domain, remainder taken from reference TRBV7-2 and TRBJ2-1, is GAGVSQSPSNKVTEKGKDVELRCDPISGHTALYWYRQSLGQGLEFLIYFQGNSAPDKSGLPSDRFSAERTGGSVSTLTIQRTQQEDSAVYLCASSLAAGTSAHEQFFGPGTRLTVL.

The chain combines TRBV10-1 with TRBJ2-7; the match to TRBD2 covers 8 bases. CDR3 length: 14 amino acids. Losses at the gene ends were 7 bases for V and 4 bases for J; bases not matched to a gene: 9. Germline CDR1 reads WNHNN; CDR2 reads SYGVQD (reference sequence). The CDR3 DNA reads TGCGCCAGCAACCCTAGCGGGTCGGGGTACGAGCAGTACTTC. Translating it yields CASNPSGSGYEQYF.

This clonotype was seen a handful of times. The chain links TRBV11-2 to TRBJ1-6, with D possibly matching TRBD1 (6 bases). V was cut by 5 bases and J by 3 bases, with 8 bases left in between. Germline lookup yields CDR1 SGHAT and CDR2 FQNNGV. There are 14 residues in the CDR3. CDR3 in amino acids: CASSGTIYNSPLHF. CDR3 DNA: TGTGCCAGCAGCGGGACAATCTATAATTCACCCCTCCACTTT. Full variable domain (outside the CDR3, taken from reference TRBV11-2 and TRBJ1-6): EAGVAQSPRYKIIEKRQSVAFWCNPISGHATLYWYQQILGQGPKLLIQFQNNGVVDDSQLPKDRFSAERLKGVDSTLKIQPAKLEDSAVYLCASSGTIYNSPLHFGNGTRLTVT.

V is TRBV12-3 or TRBV12-4 and J is TRBJ2-5, with unresolved D. The CDR3 extends over 11 amino acids. V lost 8 bases, J lost 11 bases, and 15 bases lay in between. CDR3 DNA sequence: TGTGCCAGCGTCACGCTGGGTGAGCAGTACTTC. It specifies CASVTLGEQYF.

The sample holds a few counts of this clonotype. J is TRBJ2-7 and V is TRBV7-2; a possible D gene is TRBD2 (6 bases). Trimming pared 3 bases from V and 2 bases from J, leaving 11 bases between. The CDR3 spans 14 residues. Germline loops: CDR1 SGHTA, CDR2 FQGNSA. CDR3 sequence: CASSLEGWTYEQYF. The CDR3 region has the DNA TGTGCCAGCAGCTTGGAGGGGTGGACCTACGAGCAGTACTTC.

Comments on this clonotype: The junction and the germline gene differ at one end; a read error may be behind it. This sequence joins TRBV3-1 and TRBJ2-1, with D possibly matching TRBD2 (5 bases). The CDR3 length is 13 residues. The germline CDR1 and CDR2 sequences are LGHDT and YNNKEL (reference sequence). The CDR3 nucleotides read TGTGCCGGCAGTCAGGACTTGTACAATGAGCAGTTCTTC. Amino acid sequence: CAGSQDLYNEQFF.

The chain couples TRBV6-5 to TRBJ1-2, with D unresolved. In germline, CDR1 is MNHEY, CDR2 SVGAGI. V was shortened by 5 bases and J by 0 bases, with 10 bases between the two germline ends. The CDR3 extends over 14 amino acids. The DNA of the CDR3 is TGTGCCAGCAGTAAGACGGCTACTAACTATGGCTACACCTTC. This encodes CASSKTATNYGYTF.

The rearrangement links TRBV25-1 to TRBJ2-1, with D perhaps matching TRBD1 (8 bases). Between the trimmed V and J ends, which lost 4 bases and 8 bases, there was a span of 27 bases. From germline, CDR1 is MGHDK and CDR2 SYGVNS. This CDR3 is built from 18 residues. The CDR3 reads CASSAGGQARPGRHEQFF. CDR3 nucleotides: TGTGCCAGCAGTGCGGGGGGACAGGCACGGCCGGGGCGCCATGAGCAGTTCTTC.

This clonotype was found many times. The genes are TRBV12-3 or TRBV12-4 and TRBJ2-3, with D possibly being TRBD1 or TRBD2 (6 bases each). V lost 6 bases, J lost 14 bases, and 21 bases lay in between. The length of the CDR3 is 13 residues. CDR3 protein: CASSLSRGDAGYF. The CDR3 DNA follows: TGTGCCAGCAGCCTAAGTAGGGGGGATGCGGGGTATTTT.